This T cell receptor (beta chain) was recovered during a study of blood T cell repertoires in COVID-19. With 4 bases clipped from V and 1 base from J, the junction kept 15 bases outside the gene matches. The length of the CDR3 is 21 residues. CDR1 LGHDT and CDR2 YNNKEL come from the germline V gene (reference sequence). TCRdb keeps only in-frame clones here, not all; method: immunoSEQ multiplex PCR. This table holds roughly 260,000 clones, 80% to 90% found once. The clonotype comes from a woman aged 45-65 years who had recovered from COVID-19. The sample taken for sequencing was PBMCs or T cells enriched from blood (not recorded which). The chain links TRBV3-1 (or the pseudogene TRBV3-2) to TRBJ2-1; 14 bases match TRBD2. The CDR3 protein is CASSPKGTGTSGSASYNEQFF. CDR3 nucleotide sequence: TGTGCCAGCAGCCCTAAGGGAACCGGGACTAGCGGGAGTGCTTCCTACAATGAGCAGTTCTTC.